A single sample gave rise to the 9 T cell receptor beta chains below, sequenced in a study of blood T cell repertoires in COVID-19. TCRdb's table, derived via immunoSEQ multiplex PCR, lists solely in-frame clones and lacks some. The table shows over 45,000 clones, with approximately 89% occurring only once. Sequenced sample: peripheral blood. The receptors stem from a woman aged 80 or over with acute or convalescent COVID-19.

With respect to this clone: Its ends do not fully match the called genes, so a read error is possible. The sample contains more than one DNA sequence encoding this CDR3. CDR3 region: CASSGGGTGAGNTIYF. The DNA for the CDR3 is TGTGCTAGCAGCGGAGGGGGGACAGGGGCTGGAAACACCATATATTTT. This chain joins TRBV7-2 and TRBJ1-3; 10 positions agree with TRBD1. The length of the CDR3 is 16 residues. Germline-derived CDR1 and CDR2 are SGHTA and FQGNSA.

This chain joins TRBV3-1 (or the pseudogene TRBV3-2) and TRBJ1-2, with 8 bases identical to TRBD1. CDR1 is LGHDT and CDR2 is YNNKEL in the germline V gene (reference sequence). V gave up 1 base and J gave up 14 bases; unmatched junction bases: 12. The CDR3 loop spans 14 amino acids. CDR3 nucleotides: TGTGCCAGCAGCCAAGGGGCAGGGGGCCGACTTAAGACCTTC. It encodes CASSQGAGGRLKTF.

The V call is TRBV19, the J call TRBJ1-1, with no clear D. V shed 4 bases and J shed 4 bases, with 10 bases lying between them. CDR3 size: 13 residues. Germline CDR1 is LNHDA and CDR2 is SQIVND (reference sequence). DNA for the CDR3: TGTGCCAGTAGTAACTACCGGGGCACTGAAGCTTTCTTT. Its protein product is CASSNYRGTEAFF.

The chain is built from TRBV10-3 and TRBJ1-5; D call uncertain. Trimming pared 1 base from V and 4 bases from J, leaving 11 bases between. The CDR3 totals 15 residues. Germline CDR1 and CDR2: ENHRY and SYGVKD. The CDR3 DNA sequence: TGTGCCATCAGTGAGTATAAGGGAGGAAATCAGCCCCAGCATTTT. It encodes CAISEYKGGNQPQHF.

This clone was found a few times. This chain connects TRBV6-5 to TRBJ2-1; 12 bases map to TRBD2. The CDR3 runs to 15 residues. Germline V gene sequence: CDR1 MNHEY, CDR2 SVGAGI. The ends lost 7 bases at V and 6 bases at J; junction bases unmatched: 7. The CDR3 loop is CASTLGLAGRNEQFF. The CDR3 nucleotides are TGTGCCAGCACCCTGGGACTAGCGGGTCGCAATGAGCAGTTCTTC.

This chain links TRBV2 with TRBJ2-5; 9 bases are shared with TRBD2. The CDR3 has 18 residues. The trim removed 5 bases at V and 5 bases at J, leaving 18 bases unmatched. Germline V gene sequence: CDR1 SNHLY, CDR2 FYNNEI. CDR3 region: CASSTARGGGGAWETQYF. The CDR3 region has the DNA TGTGCCAGCAGTACCGCACGGGGAGGCGGGGGGGCCTGGGAGACCCAGTACTTC.

This rearrangement joins TRBV19 to TRBJ1-5; D uncertain. CDR1 and CDR2 (germline): LNHDA, SQIVND (reference sequence). Trimming removed 6 bases at V and 0 bases at J, with 6 bases between. The CDR3 consists of 13 residues. Here the CDR3 reads CASRGPSNQPQHF. The DNA of the CDR3 is TGTGCCAGTAGGGGCCCTAGCAATCAGCCCCAGCATTTT. Looking up the rest from reference TRBV19 and TRBJ1-5 gives the full variable domain: DGGITQSPKYLFRKEGQNVTLSCEQNLNHDAMYWYRQDPGQGLRLIYYSQIVNDFQKGDIAEGYSVSREKKESFPLTVTSAQKNPTAFYLCASRGPSNQPQHFGDGTRLSIL.

V is TRBV7-9 and J is TRBJ1-2; 7 bases agree with TRBD1. Germline CDR1 and CDR2: SEHNR and FQNEAQ (reference sequence). The CDR3 extends over 14 amino acids. J lost 8 bases, V lost 6 bases, and 12 bases had no gene match. CDR3 loop: CASSYIQGSEGYTF. DNA of the CDR3: TGTGCCAGCAGTTACATACAGGGGTCGGAGGGCTACACCTTC. Full variable domain (outside the CDR3, taken from reference TRBV7-9 and TRBJ1-2): DTGVSQNPRHKITKRGQNVTFRCDPISEHNRLYWYRQTLGQGPEFLTYFQNEAQLEKSRLLSDRFSAERPKGSFSTLEIQRTEQGDSAMYLCASSYIQGSEGYTFGSGTRLTVV.

The rearrangement links TRBV19 to TRBJ2-6; TRBD1 aligns across 7 bases. After removal of 5 bases from V and 1 base from J, the junction contained 2 bases not matched to a gene. The V gene's germline CDR1 is LNHDA and CDR2 SQIVND (reference sequence). The CDR3 has 15 amino acids. CDR3 sequence reads: CASSPRGSGANVLTF. CDR3 in DNA: TGTGCCAGTAGTCCCAGGGGGTCTGGGGCCAACGTCCTGACTTTC. Supplemented by reference TRBV19 and TRBJ2-6, the full variable domain reads DGGITQSPKYLFRKEGQNVTLSCEQNLNHDAMYWYRQDPGQGLRLIYYSQIVNDFQKGDIAEGYSVSREKKESFPLTVTSAQKNPTAFYLCASSPRGSGANVLTFGAGSRLTVL.